This entry lists 12 T cell receptor beta chains sequenced from one sample in a study of CD8 T cells in Susac syndrome. RNA, at about 0.45 to 1 ug, was reverse transcribed with random hexamers. One entry per CDR3 protein results from TCRdb running MiXCR on the immunoSEQ multiplex PCR reads. The sample consists of about 130,000 distinct CDR3 sequences, roughly 94% of them appearing once. The sample comprised CD4+ T cells from PBMCs. The receptors stem from a human donor with multiple sclerosis.

This clonotype was observed a single time. The CDR3 sequence is CASGEGNQPQHF. CDR3 nucleotides: TGTGCCAGCGGGGAGGGCAATCAGCCCCAGCATTTT. The chain employs TRBV6-2 or TRBV6-3 and TRBJ1-5; D uncertain. Germline CDR1 MNHEY, CDR2 SVGEGT. The CDR3 has 12 amino acids. The ends were cut back, 8 bases at V and 2 bases at J, with 7 bases in the middle.

V gene TRBV12-3 or TRBV12-4 combines with J gene TRBJ1-5; no clear D. The germline V and J ends were trimmed by 3 bases and 1 base, with 10 bases remaining between them. This CDR3 has 15 residues. CDR3 sequence: CASSFGLGSNQPQHF. CDR3 coding DNA: TGTGCCAGCAGTTTCGGATTAGGGAGCAATCAGCCCCAGCATTTT.

V is TRBV9 and J is TRBJ2-5, with D tentatively TRBD1 (5 bases). Germline V gives CDR1 SGDLS, CDR2 YYNGEE. Trimming took off 5 bases at V and 1 base at J, with 15 bases between the two ends. CDR3 size: 15 residues. CDR3 region: CASSAEVGLQETQYF. As DNA, the CDR3 is TGTGCCAGCAGTGCCGAGGTGGGGCTCCAAGAGACCCAGTACTTC.

V gene TRBV5-1 combines with J gene TRBJ1-3; possible D gene TRBD1, 6 bases. This CDR3 spans 16 amino acids. Trimming shortened V by 4 bases and J by 0 bases, and 14 bases separated the two germline ends. The germline V gene encodes CDR1 SGHRS and CDR2 YFSETQ. CDR3 in amino acids: CASSPTDRSSGNTIYF. CDR3 coding DNA: TGCGCCAGCAGCCCGACGGACAGAAGCTCTGGAAACACCATATATTTT.

This chain joins TRBV12-3 or TRBV12-4 and TRBJ1-2; 9 bases match TRBD1. V was pared by 7 bases and J by 6 bases, with 3 bases of the junction left unmatched. CDR3 length: 12 residues. The CDR3 sequence is CASTRTGDGYTF. In DNA, the CDR3 is TGTGCCAGCACCCGGACAGGGGATGGCTACACCTTC.

The chain joins TRBV29-1 to TRBJ2-7; unclear D gene. Germline-derived CDR1 and CDR2 are SQVTM and ANQGSEA. This CDR3 spans 12 amino acids. V was shortened by 3 bases and J by 2 bases, with 8 bases between the two germline ends. The DNA of the CDR3 is TGCAGCGTTGAGGTGAGAACCTACGAGCAGTACTTC. This sequence encodes CSVEVRTYEQYF.

This chain connects TRBV29-1 to TRBJ1-1, with D possibly TRBD1 on 5 matching bases. Germline CDR1 is SQVTM and CDR2 is ANQGSEA. Trimming took 7 bases from V and 0 from J, leaving 12 bases between them. The CDR3 runs 13 residues. In nucleotides, the CDR3 is TGCAGCGCCCGGCCGACAGTGAACACTGAAGCTTTCTTT. It is translated as CSARPTVNTEAFF.

J is TRBJ1-6 and V is TRBV7-9; no reliable D call. V gave up 5 bases and J gave up 0 bases, with 8 bases separating them. The CDR3 sequence is 15 residues long. Germline assignment: CDR1 SEHNR and CDR2 FQNEAQ (reference sequence). The CDR3, as DNA: TGTGCCAGCAGCCCCACGAGCTCCTATAATTCACCCCTCCACTTT. Amino acid sequence: CASSPTSSYNSPLHF.

The V gene is TRBV30, the J gene TRBJ1-2; D gene unclear. Germline CDR1 is GTSNPN and CDR2 is SVGIG (reference sequence). Trimming pared 2 bases from V and 5 bases from J, leaving 6 bases between. CDR3 length: 11 residues. The DNA of the CDR3 is TGTGCCTGGAGTAAGGAGTATGGCTACACCTTC. This encodes CAWSKEYGYTF.

This chain links TRBV12-3 or TRBV12-4 with TRBJ1-2; 10 bases map to TRBD1. The length of the CDR3 is 14 residues. Trimming removed 5 bases from V and 6 bases from J; junction bases left unmatched: 6. CDR3 in DNA: TGTGCCAGCAGTATGTTGGACAGGGGGGATGGCTACACCTTC. It specifies CASSMLDRGDGYTF.

J is TRBJ2-5 and V is TRBV30; D possibly corresponds to TRBD1 (6 bases). Trimming took 0 bases from V and 4 from J, leaving 6 bases between them. The length of the CDR3 is 12 residues. Germline loops: CDR1 GTSNPN, CDR2 SVGIG (reference sequence). DNA of the CDR3: TGTGCCTGGAGTGTAGGGGGAGAGACCCAGTACTTC. It is translated as CAWSVGGETQYF.

The genes are TRBV9 and TRBJ2-1; D not certain. The CDR3 contains 12 residues. The germline V gene encodes CDR1 SGDLS and CDR2 YYNGEE. V lost 2 bases to trimming and J lost 5 bases, with 5 bases between them. CDR3 in amino acids: CASSVRNNEQFF. The CDR3 DNA reads as TGTGCCAGCAGCGTCAGGAACAATGAGCAGTTCTTC.